Listed below are T cell receptor beta chains from one sample, sequenced in a study of T cell changes during pregnancy in multiple sclerosis. The table came from immunoSEQ multiplex PCR; TCRdb's copy has only in-frame clones and leaves some out. The repertoire consists of under 100,000 clones, with 91% occurring once and the leading ten covering around 1.8%. The sample consisted of peripheral blood, taken in the first trimester of pregnancy. Receptors originate from a female donor in good health, enrolled as a control in a pregnancy study. Both conserved end residues are part of each CDR3. The D gene is left open where the match is weak. Only part of the rows carry a size: once, few, many, or a class if the clone is expanded.

v_call,cdr3_length,d_call,j_call,clone_size,cdr3_nt,cdr3_aa
TRBV7-9,15,TRBD2,TRBJ2-5,-,TGTGCCAGCAGCCTGAAAGCGGGGGGAAAAGAGACCCAGTACTTC,CASSLKAGGKETQYF
TRBV7-2,16,-,TRBJ2-1,-,TGTGCCAGCAGCCTCGTGACTAGGGGCGGCGGAAATGAGCAGTTCTTC,CASSLVTRGGGNEQFF
TRBV6-5,15,-,TRBJ2-6,-,TGTGCCAGCAGTCCCCAGGGCTCTGGGGCCAACGTCCTGACTTTC,CASSPQGSGANVLTF
TRBV30,12,-,TRBJ1-4,-,TGTGCCTGGAGGGGGCCTAATGAAAAACTGTTTTTT,CAWRGPNEKLFF
TRBV11-3,16,TRBD2,TRBJ2-1,-,TGTGCCAGCAGCCGGGGCGGGGGGAGGTTCTACAATGAGCAGTTCTTC,CASSRGGGRFYNEQFF
TRBV7-9,16,TRBD1,TRBJ2-7,-,TGTGCCAGCAGCTTAGCCCGGACAGGGGGCCTGAACGAGCAGTACTTC,CASSLARTGGLNEQYF
TRBV4-3,15,-,TRBJ2-5,-,TGCGCCAGCAGCCCCCGCGGAGGGATCCAAGAGACCCAGTACTTC,CASSPRGGIQETQYF
TRBV7-8,14,TRBD1,TRBJ1-1,-,TGTGCCAGCAGCCTATCGACAGGGGCGTCTGAAGCTTTCTTT,CASSLSTGASEAFF
TRBV28,15,TRBD2,TRBJ2-7,-,TGTGCCAGCAGTTTATGGGGCGGGGGGGTGTACGAGCAGTACTTC,CASSLWGGGVYEQYF
TRBV5-1,16,-,TRBJ2-5,-,TGCGCCAGCAGCTTGAGTGGGGGCTTGGGGAAAGAGACCCAGTACTTC,CASSLSGGLGKETQYF
TRBV9,16,-,TRBJ1-3,-,TGTGCCAGCAGCCCGGGGGACGGGAGCTCTGGAAACACCATATATTTT,CASSPGDGSSGNTIYF
TRBV6-1,13,TRBD2,TRBJ2-3,-,TGTGCCAGCACAGAGCGGGGGCCAGATACGCAGTATTTT,CASTERGPDTQYF
TRBV7-3,13,-,TRBJ2-1,-,TGTGCCAGCAGCCTCTCGGCGGGGCGGGAGCAGTTCTTC,CASSLSAGREQFF
TRBV4-3,15,TRBD1,TRBJ2-1,-,TGCGCCAGCAGCCAGAGACAGGGTTCCGCGGTTCCTGGGTTCTTC,CASSQRQGSAVPGFF
TRBV6-6,14,-,TRBJ1-2,-,TGTGCCAGCAGTTACGTCCAGGGCAGCTATGGCTACACCTTC,CASSYVQGSYGYTF
TRBV6-1,18,TRBD2,TRBJ2-5,once,TGTGCCAGCAGTGGGGGGGTGCCGGGACTAGCGGGGGAAGAGACCCAGTACTTC,CASSGGVPGLAGEETQYF
TRBV5-4,15,TRBD1,TRBJ2-3,-,TGTGCCAGCAGCCGGGACAGGGCTGGCACAGATACGCAGTATTTT,CASSRDRAGTDTQYF
TRBV9,15,TRBD1,TRBJ1-6,-,TGTGCCAGCAGCGTAGAGGGACAGGGTAACTCACCCCTCCACTTT,CASSVEGQGNSPLHF
TRBV7-2,15,-,TRBJ1-3,-,TGTGCCAGCAGCTCGCAACCAGGGTCTGGAAACACCATATATTTT,CASSSQPGSGNTIYF
TRBV28,12,TRBD1,TRBJ1-1,-,TGTGCCAGCAGTACAGGGGGCGATGTAGATTTCTTT,CASSTGGDVDFF
TRBV5-1,14,-,TRBJ2-7,-,TGCGCCAGCAGCTTGGGCGCCGGCTCCTACGAGCAGTACTTC,CASSLGAGSYEQYF
TRBV9,15,TRBD1,TRBJ1-4,-,TGTGCCAGCAGCGTAGGCCGGGACAGGGGGAAGGGACTGTTTTTT,CASSVGRDRGKGLFF
TRBV13,14,-,TRBJ2-1,-,TGTGCCAGCAGCTTAGGGGGCCGAAGCAATGAGCAGTTCTTC,CASSLGGRSNEQFF
TRBV16,14,TRBD1,TRBJ1-2,-,TGTGCCAGCAGCCAAGCAGGGGGCGGCTATGGCTACACCTTC,CASSQAGGGYGYTF
TRBV7-2,14,-,TRBJ2-7,-,TGTGCCAGCAGCCCCCAGGGAGGTTCCTACGAGCAGTACTTC,CASSPQGGSYEQYF
TRBV4-2,17,TRBD1,TRBJ1-4,-,TGTGCCAGCAGCCATAACAGGGGGACTGCAACTAATGAAAAACTGTTTTTT,CASSHNRGTATNEKLFF
TRBV2,15,TRBD2,TRBJ2-5,-,TGTGCCAGCAGTGACGTAGCGGGGGTACAAGAGACCCAGTACTTC,CASSDVAGVQETQYF
TRBV5-4,16,-,TRBJ1-3,once,TGTGCCAGCAGCTACGGCGGGACTCACGCAGGAAACACCATATATTTT,CASSYGGTHAGNTIYF
TRBV15,16,-,TRBJ2-7,-,TGTGCCACCAGCAGAAAGGCGGGGTGGGGGACCTACGAGCAGTACTTC,CATSRKAGWGTYEQYF
TRBV5-4,13,TRBD1,TRBJ1-1,-,TGTGGAATTAGGACAGGGGCAAACACTGAAGCTTTCTTT,CGIRTGANTEAFF
TRBV18,14,-,TRBJ2-1,-,TGTGCCAGCTCTTTCCGACAGGAGGTTAATGAGCAGTTCTTC,CASSFRQEVNEQFF